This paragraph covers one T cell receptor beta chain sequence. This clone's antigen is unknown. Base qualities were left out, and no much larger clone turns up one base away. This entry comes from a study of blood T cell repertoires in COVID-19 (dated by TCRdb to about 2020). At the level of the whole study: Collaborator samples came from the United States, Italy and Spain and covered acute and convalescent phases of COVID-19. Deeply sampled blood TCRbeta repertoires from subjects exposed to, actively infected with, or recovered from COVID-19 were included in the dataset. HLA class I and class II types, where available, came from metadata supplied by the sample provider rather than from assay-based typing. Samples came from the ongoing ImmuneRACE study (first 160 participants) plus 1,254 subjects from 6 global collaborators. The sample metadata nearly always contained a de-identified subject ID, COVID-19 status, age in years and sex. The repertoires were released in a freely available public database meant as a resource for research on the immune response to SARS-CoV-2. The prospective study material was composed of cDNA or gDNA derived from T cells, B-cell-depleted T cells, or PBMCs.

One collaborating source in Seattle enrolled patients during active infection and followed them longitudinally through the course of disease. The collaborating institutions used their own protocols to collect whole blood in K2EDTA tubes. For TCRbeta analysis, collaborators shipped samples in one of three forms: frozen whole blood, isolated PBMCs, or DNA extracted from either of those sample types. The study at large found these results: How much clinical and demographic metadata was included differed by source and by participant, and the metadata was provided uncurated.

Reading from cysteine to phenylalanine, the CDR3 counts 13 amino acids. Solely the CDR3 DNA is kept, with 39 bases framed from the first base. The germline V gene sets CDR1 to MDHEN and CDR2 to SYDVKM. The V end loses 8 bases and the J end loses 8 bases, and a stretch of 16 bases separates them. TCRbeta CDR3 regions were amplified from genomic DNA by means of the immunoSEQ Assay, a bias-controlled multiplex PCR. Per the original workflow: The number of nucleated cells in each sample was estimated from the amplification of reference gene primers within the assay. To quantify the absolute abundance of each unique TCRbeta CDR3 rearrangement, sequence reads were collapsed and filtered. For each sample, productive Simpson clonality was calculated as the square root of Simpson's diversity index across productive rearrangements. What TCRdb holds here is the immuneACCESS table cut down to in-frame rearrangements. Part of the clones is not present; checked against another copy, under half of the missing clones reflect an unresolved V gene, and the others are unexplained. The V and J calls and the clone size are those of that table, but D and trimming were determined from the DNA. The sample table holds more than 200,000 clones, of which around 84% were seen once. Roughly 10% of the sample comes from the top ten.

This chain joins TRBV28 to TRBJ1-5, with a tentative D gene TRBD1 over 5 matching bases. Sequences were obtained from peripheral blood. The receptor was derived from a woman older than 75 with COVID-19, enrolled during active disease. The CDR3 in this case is CASSGGWSEPQHF. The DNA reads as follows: TGTGCCAGCTCGGGGGGGTGGTCAGAGCCCCAGCATTTT.